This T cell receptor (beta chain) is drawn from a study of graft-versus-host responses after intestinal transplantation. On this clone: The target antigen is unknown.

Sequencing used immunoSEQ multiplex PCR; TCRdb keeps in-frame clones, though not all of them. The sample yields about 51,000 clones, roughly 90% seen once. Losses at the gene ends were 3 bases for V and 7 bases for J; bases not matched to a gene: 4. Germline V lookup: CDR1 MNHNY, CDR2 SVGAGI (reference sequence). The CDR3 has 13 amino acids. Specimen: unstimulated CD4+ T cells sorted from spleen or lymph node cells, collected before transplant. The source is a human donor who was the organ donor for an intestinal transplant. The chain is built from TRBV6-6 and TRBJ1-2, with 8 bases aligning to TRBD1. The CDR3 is CASSYEQGGGYTF. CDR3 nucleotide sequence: TGTGCCAGCAGTTATGAACAGGGGGGTGGCTACACCTTC.